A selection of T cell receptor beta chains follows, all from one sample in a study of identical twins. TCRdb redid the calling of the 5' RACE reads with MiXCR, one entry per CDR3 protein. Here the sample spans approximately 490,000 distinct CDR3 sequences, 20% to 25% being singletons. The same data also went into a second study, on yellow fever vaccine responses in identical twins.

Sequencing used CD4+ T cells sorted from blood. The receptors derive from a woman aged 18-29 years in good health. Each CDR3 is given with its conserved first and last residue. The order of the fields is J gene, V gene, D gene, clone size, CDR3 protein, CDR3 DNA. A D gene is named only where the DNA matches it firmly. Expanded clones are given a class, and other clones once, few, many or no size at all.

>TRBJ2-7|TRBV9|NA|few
CASSVKGSDEQYF
TGTGCCAGCAGCGTAAAAGGTTCGGACGAGCAGTACTTC
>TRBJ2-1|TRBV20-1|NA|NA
CSGHRDYNEQFF
TGCAGTGGCCATCGGGACTACAATGAGCAGTTCTTC
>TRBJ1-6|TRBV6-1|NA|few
CASRNPSSYNSPLHF
TGTGCCAGCAGGAATCCGAGCTCCTATAATTCACCCCTCCACTTT
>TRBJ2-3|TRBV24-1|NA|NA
CATSDWMVNTQYF
TGTGCCACCAGTGATTGGATGGTGAATACGCAGTATTTT
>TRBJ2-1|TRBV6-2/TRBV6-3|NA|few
CASSYFAAGTPGYNEQFF
TGTGCCAGCAGTTACTTCGCGGCCGGGACCCCTGGGTACAATGAGCAGTTCTTC
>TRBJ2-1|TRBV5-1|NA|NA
CASSPRFGLSGSYNEQFF
TGCGCCAGCAGCCCCCGGTTTGGACTTTCCGGCTCCTACAATGAGCAGTTCTTC
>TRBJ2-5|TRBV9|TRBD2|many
CASSVGSGTSDWYQETQYF
TGTGCCAGCAGCGTAGGGTCCGGGACTAGCGATTGGTACCAAGAGACCCAGTACTTC
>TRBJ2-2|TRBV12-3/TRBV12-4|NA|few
CASRHLSSGELFF
TGTGCCAGCAGGCATCTTTCCAGCGGGGAGCTGTTTTTT
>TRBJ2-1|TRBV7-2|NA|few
CASSSREEGNSYNEQFF
TGTGCCAGCAGCTCCCGGGAAGAGGGAAACTCCTACAATGAGCAGTTCTTC
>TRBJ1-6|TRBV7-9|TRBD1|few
CASSASGGAFSPLHF
TGTGCCAGCAGCGCGTCAGGGGGCGCGTTTTCACCCCTCCACTTT
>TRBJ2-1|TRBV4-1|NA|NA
CASSQAQKILAHEQFF
TGCGCCAGCAGCCAGGCCCAAAAGATACTAGCTCACGAGCAGTTCTTC
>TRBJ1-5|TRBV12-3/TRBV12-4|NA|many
CASRPTGNSNQPQHF
TGTGCCAGCCGTCCGACAGGCAATAGCAATCAGCCCCAGCATTTT
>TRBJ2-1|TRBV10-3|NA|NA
CAISETPGSFSYNEQFF
TGTGCCATCAGTGAGACCCCGGGCAGTTTCTCCTACAATGAGCAGTTCTTC
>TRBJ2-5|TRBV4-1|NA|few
CASSRGSQETQYF
TGCGCCAGCAGCCGCGGAAGTCAAGAGACCCAGTACTTC
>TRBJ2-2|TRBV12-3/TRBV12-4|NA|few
CASSLEPGWQNTGELFF
TGTGCCAGCAGTTTAGAACCCGGGTGGCAGAACACCGGGGAGCTGTTTTTT
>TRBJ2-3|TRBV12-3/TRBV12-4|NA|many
CASSPLSGTDTQYF
TGTGCCAGCAGCCCACTGAGCGGCACAGATACGCAGTATTTT
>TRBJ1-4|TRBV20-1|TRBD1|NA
CSAREGTVGQGSTNEKLFF
TGCAGTGCTAGAGAAGGCACAGTGGGACAGGGCTCAACTAATGAAAAACTGTTTTTT
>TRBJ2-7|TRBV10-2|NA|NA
CASLYGVGEQYF
TGCGCCAGCCTTTACGGGGTAGGCGAGCAGTACTTC
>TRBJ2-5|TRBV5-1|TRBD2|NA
CASSGGRKYQETQYF
TGCGCCAGCAGCGGCGGGAGAAAGTACCAAGAGACCCAGTACTTC
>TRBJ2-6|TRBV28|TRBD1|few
CASSKHRDRSSGANVLTF
TGTGCCAGCAGTAAGCACCGGGACAGGAGCTCTGGGGCCAACGTCCTGACTTTC
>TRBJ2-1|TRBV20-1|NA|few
CSGPLHNNEQFF
TGCAGTGGCCCCCTACACAACAATGAGCAGTTCTTC
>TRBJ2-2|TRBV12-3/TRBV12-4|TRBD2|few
CASSLEGLAGGGTGELFF
TGTGCCAGCAGTTTAGAGGGACTAGCGGGAGGAGGGACCGGGGAGCTGTTTTTT